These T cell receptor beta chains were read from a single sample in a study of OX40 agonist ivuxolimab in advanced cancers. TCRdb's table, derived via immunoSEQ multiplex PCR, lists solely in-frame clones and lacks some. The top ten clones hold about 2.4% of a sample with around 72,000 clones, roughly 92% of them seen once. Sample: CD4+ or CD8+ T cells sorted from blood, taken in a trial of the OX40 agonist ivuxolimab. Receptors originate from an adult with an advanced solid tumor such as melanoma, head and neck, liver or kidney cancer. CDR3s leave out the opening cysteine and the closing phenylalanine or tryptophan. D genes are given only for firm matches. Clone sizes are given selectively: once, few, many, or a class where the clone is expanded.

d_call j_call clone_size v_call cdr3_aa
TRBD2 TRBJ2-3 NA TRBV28 ASGGGGPTDTQY
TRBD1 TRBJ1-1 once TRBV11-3 ASSSYRGGFNTEAF
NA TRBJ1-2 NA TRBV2 ASRIEAAGLRYGYT
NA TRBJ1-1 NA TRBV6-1 ASSQGAEAF
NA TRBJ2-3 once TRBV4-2 ASSQEWSYTDTQY
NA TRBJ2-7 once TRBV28 ASQDSRGEQY
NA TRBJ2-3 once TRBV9 ASSVGFSTDTQY
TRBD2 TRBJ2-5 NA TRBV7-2 ASSRTSGGRETQY
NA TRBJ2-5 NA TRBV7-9 ASSASRVRETQY
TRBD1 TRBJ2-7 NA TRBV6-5 ASSSRTGGVYEQY